This note documents a single T cell receptor beta chain sequence. The antigen is undetermined. The sample originates from a study of cytomegalovirus exposure and HLA in healthy donors. Notes on the study in general: Certain indistinguishable V segments, among them TRBV6-2 and TRBV6-3, were excluded. Using the classifier, cytomegalovirus status was reportedly diagnosed with high specificity and sensitivity.

This CDR3 is 14 amino acids long. With 4 bases removed from V and 2 bases from J, the gap between germline ends came to 12 bases. CDR1 is SGHDT and CDR2 is YYEEEE in the germline V gene. PCR amplification relied on 60 Vbeta primers (plus 13 Jbeta primers). In the study's own analysis: Per a later analysis, the number of unique TCR beta chains was some 75 million, of which about 10 million were shared. Clones were read by immunoSEQ multiplex PCR, and TCRdb kept only the in-frame ones, dropping some. Clone size and the V and J calls come from that table; the DNA yielded D and trimming. The repertoire consists of 150,000 to 200,000 clones, with just under 80% occurring once and the leading ten covering 4.5% to 7.5%.

Sequencing input: PBMCs. The receptor comes from a woman in her 30s in good health and CMV-seropositive. The rearrangement uses TRBV5-6 and TRBJ1-2; TRBD1 is a possible D gene (6 bases). CDR3 loop: CASSPDRRNYGYTF. The CDR3 coding sequence is TGTGCCAGCAGCCCTGACAGGAGAAACTATGGCTACACCTTC.